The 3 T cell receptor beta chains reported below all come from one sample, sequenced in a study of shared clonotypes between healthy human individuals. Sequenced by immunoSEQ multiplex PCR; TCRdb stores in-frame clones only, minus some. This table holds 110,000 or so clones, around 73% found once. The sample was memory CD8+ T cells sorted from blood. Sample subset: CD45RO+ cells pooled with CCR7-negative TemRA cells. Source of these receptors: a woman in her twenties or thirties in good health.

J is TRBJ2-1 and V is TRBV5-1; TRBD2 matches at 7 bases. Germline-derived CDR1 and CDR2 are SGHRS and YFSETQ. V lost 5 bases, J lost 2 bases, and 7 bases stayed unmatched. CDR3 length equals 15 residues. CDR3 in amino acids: CASSNQRGPYNEQFF. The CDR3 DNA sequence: TGCGCCAGCAGTAATCAGCGGGGACCCTACAATGAGCAGTTCTTC.

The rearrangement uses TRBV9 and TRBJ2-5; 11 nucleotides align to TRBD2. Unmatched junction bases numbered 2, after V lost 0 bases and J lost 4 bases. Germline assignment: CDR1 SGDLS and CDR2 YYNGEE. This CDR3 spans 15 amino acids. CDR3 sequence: CASSVAGTSGETQYF. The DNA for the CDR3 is TGTGCCAGCAGCGTAGCGGGGACTAGCGGAGAGACCCAGTACTTC.

CDR3 amino acids: CASSTGGHQPQHF. CDR3 nucleotides: TGTGCCAGCAGTACCGGGGGACATCAGCCCCAGCATTTT. This chain links TRBV2 with TRBJ1-5; D is possibly TRBD1 (5 bases). Trimming removed 5 bases at V and 5 bases at J, with 10 bases between. CDR3 length: 13 residues. Germline CDR1 and CDR2: SNHLY and FYNNEI.